The 32 T cell receptor beta chains listed next were all sequenced from one sample in a study of post-analysis software for immune sequencing data. Whole-study results and caveats: The study found TRBV5-6, TRBV5-1 and TRBV20-1 among a few TRBV segments more frequent in patients than controls.

TCR beta libraries were prepared from cDNA with unique molecular identifiers. TCRdb re-analysed the PCR reads in MiXCR, keeping a single row per CDR3 protein. The sample lists fewer than 900,000 distinct CDR3 sequences, about 45% seen once, with roughly 5.2% in the top ten. Antigens of these TCRs are unknown. The specimen was blood. The source is a girl aged 5 to 17 with multiple sclerosis.

J is TRBJ2-3 and V is TRBV28, with unresolved D. The germline CDR1 and CDR2 sequences are MDHEN and SYDVKM. Trimming removed 4 bases from V and 11 bases from J, with 16 bases in between. The CDR3 has 13 residues. The CDR3 loop reads CASSSPSAVRQYF. The CDR3 bases are TGTGCCAGCAGTTCCCCCTCCGCGGTCCGGCAGTATTTT.

The table lists this clonotype with a count of one. This sequence joins TRBV12-3 or TRBV12-4 and TRBJ2-3; 8 bases fit TRBD2. The CDR3 runs 16 residues. J was trimmed by 1 base and V by 4 bases; bases with no gene match: 7. The chain's CDR3 is CASSSREVPRTDTQYF. As DNA, the CDR3 is TGTGCCAGCAGTTCGCGGGAGGTCCCACGCACAGATACGCAGTATTTT.

V usage is TRBV13 and J usage is TRBJ2-1; 8 bases fit TRBD2. Germline V gene lookup returns CDR1 PRHDT and CDR2 FYEKMQ (reference sequence). The CDR3 spans 14 residues. With V trimmed by 9 bases and J by 5 bases, 9 bases remained unmatched. The CDR3 reads CASSPGLGHNEQFF. The CDR3 DNA follows: TGTGCCAGTAGCCCGGGACTAGGCCACAATGAGCAGTTCTTC.

In this sample, this clonotype turned up once. The V gene is TRBV30, the J gene TRBJ1-2; the D is unclear. Germline V gene data show CDR1 as GTSNPN and CDR2 as SVGIG (reference sequence). The V end was cut by 2 bases, the J end by 12 bases, with 10 bases between. This CDR3 has 10 residues. The CDR3 sequence: CAWSPSAHTF. The CDR3 bases are TGTGCCTGGAGTCCCTCCGCCCACACCTTC.

This chain joins TRBV25-1 and TRBJ2-1; no clear D gene. The CDR3 covers 14 residues. Germline CDR1 reads MGHDK; CDR2 reads SYGVNS. The ends were cut back, 7 bases at V and 0 bases at J, with 10 bases in the middle. The CDR3 DNA is TGTGCCAGCATAAATGGCGACTCCTACAATGAGCAGTTCTTC. Residues: CASINGDSYNEQFF.

This clonotype appeared a few times. The genes are TRBV25-1 and TRBJ2-1; TRBD2 is a possible D gene (6 bases). Germline CDR1 and CDR2: MGHDK and SYGVNS. This CDR3 region has 17 residues. V was cut by 3 bases and J by 1 base, with 16 bases left in between. The CDR3 sequence: CASSEGGAGLSYNEQFF. In DNA, the CDR3 is TGTGCCAGCAGTGAGGGGGGAGCGGGCCTATCCTACAATGAGCAGTTCTTC.

In regard to this clonotype: A junction end diverges from the germline sequence, so it may reflect a read error. The chain couples TRBV12-3 or TRBV12-4 to TRBJ2-6; D gene uncertain. The CDR3 is 14 amino acids. The CDR3 nucleotides read TGTGCCGGCAGTTTAGTCTCTGGGGCCAACGTCCTGACTTTC. It codes for CAGSLVSGANVLTF.

This chain links TRBV7-8 with TRBJ1-2; D might be TRBD1 (5 bases). CDR1 SGHVS and CDR2 FQNEAQ come from the germline V gene. The CDR3 has 15 residues. Trimming pared 0 bases from V and 1 base from J, leaving 9 bases between. CDR3 coding DNA: TGTGCCAGCAGCTTAGCGTCGACAGTTAACTATGGCTACACCTTC. Its translation is CASSLASTVNYGYTF.

The V and J genes are TRBV29-1 and TRBJ2-3; 8 nucleotides agree with TRBD2. The CDR3 totals 14 residues. From germline, CDR1 is SQVTM and CDR2 ANQGSEA. V lost 6 bases and J lost 3; bases outside the gene matches: 8. The CDR3 DNA sequence: TGCAGCGTGCCCCAAGCGGGAGTGACAGATACGCAGTATTTT. It specifies CSVPQAGVTDTQYF.

V usage is TRBV30 and J usage is TRBJ1-2; 9 positions match TRBD1. V gave up 5 bases and J gave up 6 bases; unmatched junction bases: 4. CDR3 size: 12 residues. In germline, CDR1 is GTSNPN, CDR2 SVGIG (reference sequence). The CDR3 reads CAWVQGAHGYTF. The DNA for the CDR3 is TGTGCCTGGGTACAGGGGGCGCATGGCTACACCTTC.

CDR3 sequence: CASSPARSYEQYF. CDR3 nucleotide sequence: TGTGCCAGCTCCCCAGCGCGATCCTACGAGCAGTACTTC. The chain combines TRBV5-4 with TRBJ2-7; D is uncertain. CDR3 length: 13 amino acids. CDR1 and CDR2 (germline): SGHNT, YYREEE (reference sequence). V was trimmed by 7 bases and J by 1 base, leaving 12 bases between them.

This rearrangement joins TRBV7-9 to TRBJ2-1; a weak D match, TRBD2 (5 bases). The ends were cut back, 5 bases at V and 0 bases at J, with 17 bases in the middle. This CDR3 contains 17 residues. Germline V gene lookup returns CDR1 SEHNR and CDR2 FQNEAQ (reference sequence). CDR3 nucleotide sequence: TGTGCCAGCAGCGGACTTGTAGCGAGTAGCTCCTACAATGAGCAGTTCTTC. Translated: CASSGLVASSSYNEQFF.

This chain joins TRBV5-1 and TRBJ2-5; D is ambiguous. The J call may be faulty, since TRBJ2-7 better matches the DNA end. CDR1 and CDR2 (germline): SGHRS, YFSETQ. The CDR3 runs 16 residues. CDR3 protein: CASSPEATTRSYEQYF. The CDR3 region has the DNA TGCGCCAGCAGCCCCGAAGCAACCACTCGCTCCTACGAGCAGTACTTC.

V and J are TRBV27 and TRBJ2-1; 10 bases are a match to TRBD2. The V gene's germline CDR1 is MNHEY and CDR2 SMNVEV (reference sequence). The length of the CDR3 is 15 residues. Germline trimming cut 5 bases from V and 3 bases from J; bases unmatched to any gene: 4. This chain's CDR3 is CASSRPSGSYNEQFF. CDR3 bases: TGTGCCAGCAGTCGACCTAGCGGGAGCTACAATGAGCAGTTCTTC.

This clonotype was picked up a small number of times. The rearrangement links TRBV5-6 to TRBJ2-3; 12 bases are a match to TRBD2. Per germline, CDR1 SGHDT and CDR2 YYEEEE. CDR3 size: 20 residues. V trimming: 5 bases; J trimming: 0 bases; junction bases outside the gene matches: 16. CDR3 sequence (DNA): TGTGCCAGCAGTGAACTAGCGGGAGGCCTTGGCCCGATTAGCACAGATACGCAGTATTTT. Translation: CASSELAGGLGPISTDTQYF.

This clonotype was seen more than once but under ten times. The chain recombines TRBV5-1 with TRBJ2-1; 8 bases are shared with TRBD1. J lost 9 bases, V lost 0 bases, and 11 bases had no gene match. Germline V gives CDR1 SGHRS, CDR2 YFSETQ. This CDR3 is built from 16 residues. The CDR3 reads CASSLGRGGQGGEQFF. CDR3 bases: TGCGCCAGCAGCTTGGGCAGGGGCGGACAGGGCGGTGAGCAGTTCTTC.

A few counts support this clonotype. The chain joins TRBV13 to TRBJ2-1; D is unresolved. The CDR3 runs to 16 residues. Germline values: CDR1 PRHDT, CDR2 FYEKMQ (reference sequence). Between the trimmed V and J ends, which lost 6 bases and 0 bases, there was a span of 15 bases. CDR3 in amino acids: CASSRGLVSSYNEQFF. The CDR3 region has the DNA TGTGCCAGCAGTCGCGGATTGGTTAGCTCCTACAATGAGCAGTTCTTC.

The rearrangement uses TRBV7-3 and TRBJ2-3, with unresolved D. The CDR3 totals 18 residues. Trimming shortened V by 4 bases and J by 0 bases, and 20 bases separated the two germline ends. Germline-derived CDR1 and CDR2 are SGHTA and FQGTGA. CDR3 region: CASSSRPSSGGSTDTQYF. The DNA for the CDR3 is TGTGCCAGCAGCTCCCGGCCATCCTCCGGCGGCAGCACAGATACGCAGTATTTT.

This clonotype was counted between two and nine times. The V and J genes are TRBV6-5 and TRBJ2-7, with unresolved D. CDR3 size: 14 residues. Trimming cost V 4 bases and J 4 bases, with 14 bases left between them. Germline-derived CDR1 and CDR2 are MNHEY and SVGAGI. The CDR3 region has the DNA TGTGCCAGCAGTTCCGGGTCCCAATATTACGAGCAGTACTTC. It translates to CASSSGSQYYEQYF.

There are a few counts of this clonotype. The chain links TRBV7-8 to TRBJ2-5; the D gene is possibly TRBD1 (5 bases). The V gene lost 4 bases and the J gene lost 4 bases, with 13 bases spanning the gap. The CDR3 runs 14 residues. Per the germline V gene, CDR1 is SGHVS and CDR2 is FQNEAQ. CDR3: CASSSPGWAETQYF. CDR3 in DNA: TGTGCCAGCAGCTCGCCAGGGTGGGCAGAGACCCAGTACTTC.

This clonotype was seen a few times. The chain uses TRBV5-1 and TRBJ2-7; 10 bases fit TRBD1. The CDR3 sequence is 14 residues long. The V segment lost 4 bases and the J segment 6 bases; nucleotides outside the gene matches: 7. Germline V gene data show CDR1 as SGHRS and CDR2 as YFSETQ. CDR3 DNA: TGCGCCAGCAGCCCCGGGACAGGGGATCTCGAGCAGTACTTC. Protein: CASSPGTGDLEQYF.

The sample holds a few counts of this clonotype. The chain recombines TRBV5-5 with TRBJ2-7; a possible D gene is TRBD1 (6 bases). Germline V gene data show CDR1 as SGHKS and CDR2 as YYEKEE (reference sequence). The V end was cut by 4 bases, the J end by 3 bases, with 14 bases between. The CDR3 is 14 amino acids. For the CDR3, the DNA is TGTGCCAGCAGCCCCGGACAGACATACTACGAGCAGTACTTC. It specifies CASSPGQTYYEQYF.

V usage is TRBV3-1 and J usage is TRBJ2-3; 8 bases fit TRBD2. The germline V gene has CDR1 LGHDT and CDR2 YNNKEL (reference sequence). The length of the CDR3 is 16 residues. Trimming removed 6 bases from V and 5 bases from J; junction bases left unmatched: 13. CDR3 in amino acids: CASSPAGGESGDTQYF. CDR3 nucleotides: TGTGCCAGCAGTCCCGCCGGGGGGGAGAGTGGAGATACGCAGTATTTT.

The chain uses TRBV10-3 and TRBJ2-3; tentative D call: TRBD1 (6 bases). Between the trimmed V and J ends, which lost 2 bases and 5 bases, there was a span of 17 bases. The CDR3 spans 16 residues. In germline, CDR1 is ENHRY, CDR2 SYGVKD. CDR3 bases: TGTGCCATCAGTGAGAAGTCGGGTAGGGGGAAAGATACGCAGTATTTT. As protein: CAISEKSGRGKDTQYF.

The DNA for the CDR3 is TGTGCCAGCAGCCCTAGCTTAGCTTCTTTTTATGGCTACACCTTC. This encodes CASSPSLASFYGYTF. The V gene is TRBV7-9, the J gene TRBJ1-2; no firm D call. This CDR3 comprises 15 residues. V was trimmed by 5 bases and J by 5 bases, leaving 18 bases between them. The germline V gene encodes CDR1 SEHNR and CDR2 FQNEAQ (reference sequence).

This clonotype was recorded at least ten times. This chain uses TRBV29-1 with TRBJ1-1; D may be TRBD1 (6 bases). V gave up 8 bases and J gave up 0 bases, with 13 bases separating them. Germline CDR1 SQVTM, CDR2 ANQGSEA. The CDR3 contains 13 residues. The CDR3 spells CSIKDSMNTEAFF. For the CDR3, the DNA is TGCAGCATCAAGGACAGCATGAACACTGAAGCTTTCTTT.

J is TRBJ2-5 and V is TRBV3-1; TRBD2 might be the D (6 bases). CDR3 size: 14 residues. The V gene's germline CDR1 is LGHDT and CDR2 YNNKEL (reference sequence). With 4 bases removed from V and 9 bases from J, the gap between germline ends came to 18 bases. The CDR3 bases are TGTGCCAGCAGCCCCCGGGATAGGGAGGTGGCCCAGTACTTC. This gives the protein CASSPRDREVAQYF.

This clonotype was seen a handful of times. The genes are TRBV7-3 and TRBJ2-5; D may be TRBD1 or TRBD2 (5 bases each). Trimming took 2 bases from V and 5 from J, leaving 24 bases between them. Germline V lookup: CDR1 SGHTA, CDR2 FQGTGA. CDR3 length: 18 residues. The CDR3 here is CASSLGTGTIRGVETQYF. Here the CDR3 DNA reads TGTGCCAGCAGCTTAGGAACCGGTACCATCCGGGGCGTGGAGACCCAGTACTTC. The full variable domain, with the rest looked up from reference TRBV7-3 and TRBJ2-5, is GAGVSQTPSNKVTEKGKYVELRCDPISGHTALYWYRQSLGQGPEFLIYFQGTGAADDSGLPNDRFFAVRPEGSVSTLKIQRTERGDSAVYLCASSLGTGTIRGVETQYFGPGTRLLVL.

This sequence joins TRBV7-2 and TRBJ2-4, with TRBD2 matching 11 bases. The J call could be wrong; TRBJ2-7 is a better fit for the DNA end. The CDR3 loop spans 16 amino acids. Looked up from germline, CDR1 is SGHTA and CDR2 is FQGNSA. CDR3 residues: CASSPWPSGRSYEQYF. The DNA for the CDR3 is TGTGCCAGCAGCCCCTGGCCTAGCGGGAGGTCCTACGAGCAGTACTTC.

A few counts support this clonotype. The V gene is TRBV2, the J gene TRBJ2-1, with D possibly matching TRBD1 (6 bases). Per the germline V gene, CDR1 is SNHLY and CDR2 is FYNNEI. Trimming took 7 bases from V and 4 from J, leaving 29 bases between them. The CDR3 has 19 amino acids. This chain's CDR3 is CASIVQGPGWGSGYNEQFF. The CDR3, as DNA: TGTGCCAGCATCGTTCAGGGGCCCGGCTGGGGGAGTGGGTACAATGAGCAGTTCTTC.

The rearrangement uses TRBV30 and TRBJ2-1; 8 nucleotides align to TRBD2. Trimming removed 5 bases from V and 9 bases from J; junction bases left unmatched: 6. The CDR3 has 12 residues. Germline V gene lookup returns CDR1 GTSNPN and CDR2 SVGIG (reference sequence). CDR3 DNA sequence: TGTGCCTGGGGACTAGCTGGTACTGAGCAGTTCTTC. Residues: CAWGLAGTEQFF.

Of note for this clonotype: One junction end disagrees with the germline gene, perhaps due to a read error. The chain combines TRBV2 with TRBJ2-5; no clear D. The CDR3 is made up of 17 amino acids. CDR1 and CDR2 from the germline V gene are SNHLY and FYNNEI. CDR3 loop: CVSSEAQRTGPQETQYF. The DNA for the CDR3 is TGTGTCAGCAGTGAGGCCCAGAGGACGGGCCCCCAAGAGACCCAGTACTTC.